The rows below give T cell receptor beta chains drawn from one sample of a study of shared T cell receptors in the human thymus. Generated by immunoSEQ multiplex PCR, the TCRdb table keeps only in-frame clones and is missing some. The sample includes 600,000 or so clones, around 87% of them seen just once. These records were also assigned to another study, of human thymus T cells.

The sample comprised thymocytes. These receptors came from a boy under two years old with a congenital heart defect. The CDR3 runs from the conserved cysteine through the conserved F or W. The D gene is left open where the match is weak. Clone size is stated in some rows and not others, as once, few, many or a class when expanded.

>NA|NA|TRBJ2-7|TRBV27
CASRSDKGGYEQYF
TGTGCCAGCAGGTCCGACAAGGGGGGGTACGAGCAGTACTTC
>TRBD1|NA|TRBJ1-5|TRBV28
CASSSQGMSRRVRYQPQHF
TGTGCCAGCAGTTCACAGGGGATGTCGCGGCGGGTTCGGTATCAGCCCCAGCATTTT
>NA|NA|TRBJ1-5|TRBV7-3
CASRSPRQPQHF
TGTGCCAGCAGGTCGCCGAGGCAGCCCCAGCATTTT
>NA|NA|TRBJ2-4|TRBV4-3
CASSQEPGPELAKNIQYF
TGCGCCAGCAGCCAAGAACCTGGGCCAGAACTAGCCAAAAACATTCAGTACTTC
>TRBD2|NA|TRBJ2-3|TRBV10-2
CASSVGRRLAGNFVQYF
TGCGCCAGCAGTGTAGGAAGGAGGCTAGCGGGGAACTTCGTGCAGTATTTT
>NA|NA|TRBJ2-7|TRBV4-1
CASSQVHGVYEQYF
TGCGCCAGCAGCCAAGTACACGGGGTCTACGAGCAGTACTTC
>NA|once|TRBJ1-6|TRBV19
CASSIRQYNSPLHF
TGTGCCAGTAGTATAAGACAGTATAATTCACCCCTCCACTTT
>NA|NA|TRBJ2-7|TRBV11-2
CASSLEVGAYYEQYF
TGTGCCAGCAGCTTAGAGGTGGGGGCATACTACGAGCAGTACTTC
>NA|NA|TRBJ2-1|TRBV7-7
CASSPGLPNEQFF
TGTGCCAGCAGCCCGGGACTGCCCAATGAGCAGTTCTTC
>TRBD1|NA|TRBJ2-2|TRBV2
CADRGTGDSGELFF
TGTGCCGACCGTGGGACAGGGGATTCCGGGGAGCTGTTTTTT
>NA|NA|TRBJ2-1|TRBV19
CASSYLGGGVYNEQFF
TGTGCCAGTTCCTATCTGGGGGGAGGCGTGTACAATGAGCAGTTCTTC
>NA|few|TRBJ2-2|TRBV27
CASSVVLARRFGELFF
TGTGCCAGCAGTGTAGTTCTAGCGAGGCGATTCGGGGAGCTGTTTTTT
>TRBD2|NA|TRBJ2-4|TRBV25-1
CASSEYGGGFVAKNIQYF
TGTGCCAGCAGTGAATATGGGGGGGGATTCGTAGCCAAAAACATTCAGTACTTC
>NA|few|TRBJ1-3|TRBV28
CASSSTGGNTIYF
TGTGCCAGCAGCTCCACCGGTGGAAACACCATATATTTT
>NA|once|TRBJ1-4|TRBV4-3
CASSQVSGSGEKLFF
TGCGCCAGCAGCCAAGTGTCGGGGTCCGGGGAAAAACTGTTTTTT
>TRBD1|NA|TRBJ1-2|TRBV7-8
CASSIVKGQGRGGYTF
TGTGCCAGCAGCATAGTAAAGGGACAGGGAAGAGGAGGCTACACCTTC
>TRBD1|NA|TRBJ2-7|TRBV27
CASSDGTGGMYEQYF
TGTGCCAGCAGTGACGGGACAGGGGGTATGTACGAGCAGTACTTC
>NA|NA|TRBJ2-2|TRBV4-3
CASSQEAPRVNVTGELFF
TGCGCCAGCAGCCAAGAGGCCCCCAGGGTTAATGTCACCGGGGAGCTGTTTTTT
>NA|NA|TRBJ2-5|TRBV7-9
CASSDRGWQETQYF
TGTGCCAGCAGCGATAGGGGCTGGCAAGAGACCCAGTACTTC
>NA|NA|TRBJ1-1|TRBV2
CASSAARARPEAFF
TGTGCCAGCAGTGCGGCCAGGGCCCGACCTGAAGCTTTCTTT
>TRBD1|NA|TRBJ1-5|TRBV10-3
CASNDREYSNQPQHF
TGTGCCAGTAACGACAGGGAATATAGCAATCAGCCCCAGCATTTT
>TRBD2|NA|TRBJ2-7|TRBV2
CASRGTPDILAGGWDEQYF
TGTGCCAGCCGCGGGACACCCGATATTCTAGCGGGAGGGTGGGACGAGCAGTACTTC
>TRBD2|NA|TRBJ2-1|TRBV11-2
CASSLVAGGPNEQFF
TGTGCCAGCAGCTTAGTAGCGGGGGGACCCAATGAGCAGTTCTTC
>NA|NA|TRBJ2-1|TRBV7-8
CASSLTPPDRYNEQFF
TGTGCCAGCAGCTTAACCCCCCCGGACAGATACAATGAGCAGTTCTTC
>NA|NA|TRBJ1-2|TRBV28
CASSPPQAGGYTF
TGTGCCAGCAGCCCCCCCCAGGCAGGGGGCTACACCTTC
>TRBD1|NA|TRBJ1-1|TRBV4-2
CASSQPNPTGTEAFF
TGTGCCAGCAGCCAACCAAACCCGACAGGGACTGAAGCTTTCTTT
>TRBD1|NA|TRBJ2-6|TRBV9
CASSVVGDSPGANVLTF
TGTGCCAGCAGCGTAGTTGGGGACAGTCCTGGGGCCAACGTCCTGACTTTC
>NA|NA|TRBJ1-1|TRBV28
CASSFIGELSVEAFF
TGTGCCAGCAGTTTCATCGGGGAACTCTCGGTTGAAGCTTTCTTT
>TRBD1|NA|TRBJ2-1|TRBV30
CAWSVPDRGVHNEQFF
TGTGCCTGGAGTGTCCCCGACAGGGGTGTCCACAATGAGCAGTTCTTC
>NA|NA|TRBJ1-1|TRBV7-8
CASSLGGENTEAFF
TGTGCCAGCAGCTTAGGGGGGGAGAACACTGAAGCTTTCTTT
>TRBD1|NA|TRBJ1-4|TRBV28
CASSPGQGPAGATNEKLFF
TGTGCCAGCAGTCCCGGACAGGGCCCGGCAGGAGCAACTAATGAAAAACTGTTTTTT
>TRBD1|NA|TRBJ1-1|TRBV4-1
CASSPGAGGEAFF
TGCGCCAGCAGCCCAGGGGCAGGGGGAGAAGCTTTCTTT
>TRBD2|NA|TRBJ2-7|TRBV9
CASSPTAVTSGSYEQYF
TGTGCCAGCAGCCCAACGGCGGTAACTAGCGGCTCCTACGAGCAGTACTTC
>NA|NA|TRBJ1-2|TRBV27
CASSPLLYNQASNYGYTF
TGTGCCAGCAGTCCTCTCTTGTATAATCAGGCATCCAACTATGGCTACACCTTC
>NA|NA|TRBJ1-1|TRBV9
CASSPWTEEAFF
TGTGCCAGCAGCCCATGGACTGAGGAAGCTTTCTTT
>TRBD2|NA|TRBJ2-3|TRBV5-1
CASSLAMGLGADTQYF
TGCGCCAGCAGCTTGGCTATGGGACTAGGGGCAGATACGCAGTATTTT
>TRBD1|NA|TRBJ1-5|TRBV7-9
CASSLGGQGGQPQHF
TGTGCCAGCAGCTTAGGGGGACAGGGAGGCCAGCCCCAGCATTTT
>TRBD1|NA|TRBJ1-6|TRBV25-1
CASGGQGGNSPLHF
TGTGCCAGCGGGGGACAGGGCGGTAATTCACCCCTCCACTTT
>NA|NA|TRBJ2-5|TRBV5-4
CASSLTGPVETQYF
TGTGCCAGCAGCTTGACAGGGCCGGTGGAGACCCAGTACTTC
>NA|NA|TRBJ2-7|TRBV6-9
CASSYLQNYEQYF
TGTGCCAGCAGTTATTTACAGAACTACGAGCAGTACTTC
>NA|NA|TRBJ2-1|TRBV4-3
CASSQVRGASGRVGEQFF
TGCGCCAGCAGCCAAGTTAGGGGGGCTAGCGGTCGTGTGGGTGAGCAGTTCTTC
>TRBD1|NA|TRBJ1-1|TRBV19
CASSPTDRDTEAFF
TGTGCCAGTAGTCCAACTGACAGGGACACTGAAGCTTTCTTT
>NA|NA|TRBJ1-5|TRBV27
CASSPQSPREKTSQPQHF
TGTGCCAGCAGTCCACAATCCCCCCGGGAGAAGACGAGTCAGCCCCAGCATTTT
>NA|NA|TRBJ1-4|TRBV4-1
CASSQGSVGGIDVDHEKLFF
TGCGCCAGCAGCCAAGGGTCAGTGGGGGGAATTGATGTCGACCATGAAAAACTGTTTTTT